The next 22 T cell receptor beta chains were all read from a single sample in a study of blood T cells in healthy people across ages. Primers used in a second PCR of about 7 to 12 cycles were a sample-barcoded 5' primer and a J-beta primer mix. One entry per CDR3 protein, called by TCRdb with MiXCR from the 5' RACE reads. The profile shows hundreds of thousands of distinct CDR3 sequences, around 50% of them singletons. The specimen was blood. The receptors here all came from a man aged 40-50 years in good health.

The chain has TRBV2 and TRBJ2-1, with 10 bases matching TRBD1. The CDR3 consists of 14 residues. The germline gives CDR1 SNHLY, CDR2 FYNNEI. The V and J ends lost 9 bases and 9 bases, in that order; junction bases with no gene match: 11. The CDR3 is CASNTGTGEGEQFF. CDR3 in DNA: TGTGCCAGTAACACCGGGACAGGGGAAGGTGAGCAGTTCTTC.

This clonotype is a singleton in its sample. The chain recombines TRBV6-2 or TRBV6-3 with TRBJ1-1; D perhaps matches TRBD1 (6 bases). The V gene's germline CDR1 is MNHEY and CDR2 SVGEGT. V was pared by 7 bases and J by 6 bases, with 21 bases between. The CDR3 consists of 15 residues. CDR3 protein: CASKKDSHRASEAFF. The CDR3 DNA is TGTGCCAGCAAGAAGGACAGCCACCGTGCGTCTGAAGCTTTCTTT.

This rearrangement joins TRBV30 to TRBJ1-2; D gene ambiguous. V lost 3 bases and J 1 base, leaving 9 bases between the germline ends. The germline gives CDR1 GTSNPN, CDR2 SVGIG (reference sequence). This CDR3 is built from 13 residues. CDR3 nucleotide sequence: TGTGCCTGGAGAGCCGGGTTTAACTATGGCTACACCTTC. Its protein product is CAWRAGFNYGYTF.

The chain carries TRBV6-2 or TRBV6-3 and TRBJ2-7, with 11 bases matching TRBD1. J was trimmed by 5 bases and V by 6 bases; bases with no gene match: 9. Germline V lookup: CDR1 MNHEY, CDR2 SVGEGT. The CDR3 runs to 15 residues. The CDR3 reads CASRNRDRGGDEQYF. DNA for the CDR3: TGTGCCAGCAGAAACCGGGACAGGGGGGGAGACGAGCAGTACTTC.

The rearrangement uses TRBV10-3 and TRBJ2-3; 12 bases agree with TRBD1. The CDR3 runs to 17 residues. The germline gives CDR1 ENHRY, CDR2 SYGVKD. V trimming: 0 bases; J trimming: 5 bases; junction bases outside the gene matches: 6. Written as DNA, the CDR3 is TGTGCCATCAGTGAGTCGGGGACAGGGGGCAGGAGAGATACGCAGTATTTT. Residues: CAISESGTGGRRDTQYF.

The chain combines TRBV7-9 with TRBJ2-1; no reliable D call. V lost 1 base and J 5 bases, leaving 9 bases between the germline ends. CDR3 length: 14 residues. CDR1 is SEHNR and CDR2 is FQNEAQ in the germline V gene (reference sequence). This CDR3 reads CASSLGQYNNEQFF. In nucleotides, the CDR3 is TGTGCCAGCAGCTTAGGCCAGTACAACAATGAGCAGTTCTTC. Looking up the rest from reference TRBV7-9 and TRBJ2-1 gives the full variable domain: DTGVSQNPRHKITKRGQNVTFRCDPISEHNRLYWYRQTLGQGPEFLTYFQNEAQLEKSRLLSDRFSAERPKGSFSTLEIQRTEQGDSAMYLCASSLGQYNNEQFFGPGTRLTVL.

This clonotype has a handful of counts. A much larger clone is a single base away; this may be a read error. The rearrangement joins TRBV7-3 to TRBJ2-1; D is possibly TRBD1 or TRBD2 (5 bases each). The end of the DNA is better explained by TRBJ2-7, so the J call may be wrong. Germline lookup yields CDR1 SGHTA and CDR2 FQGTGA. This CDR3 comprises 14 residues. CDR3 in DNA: TGTGCCAGCACTTCTGGGACCACCTTCAATGAGCAGTACTTC. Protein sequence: CASTSGTTFNEQYF.

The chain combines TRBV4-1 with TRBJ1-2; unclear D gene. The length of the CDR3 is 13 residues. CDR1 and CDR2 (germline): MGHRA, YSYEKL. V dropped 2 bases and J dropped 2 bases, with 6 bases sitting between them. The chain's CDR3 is CASSQSNNYGYTF. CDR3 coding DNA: TGCGCCAGCAGCCAATCTAACAACTATGGCTACACCTTC.

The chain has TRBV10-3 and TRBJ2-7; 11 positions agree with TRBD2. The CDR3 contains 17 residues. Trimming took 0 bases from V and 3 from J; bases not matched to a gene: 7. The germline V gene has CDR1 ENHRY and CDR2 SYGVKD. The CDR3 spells CAISESTSGTGYYEQYF. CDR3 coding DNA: TGTGCCATCAGTGAGTCGACTAGCGGGACAGGGTACTACGAGCAGTACTTC.

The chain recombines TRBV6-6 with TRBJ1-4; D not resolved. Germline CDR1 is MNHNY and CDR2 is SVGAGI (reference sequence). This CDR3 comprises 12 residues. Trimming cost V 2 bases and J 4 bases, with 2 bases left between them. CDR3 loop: CASSYGNEKLFF. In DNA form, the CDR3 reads TGTGCCAGCAGTTACGGTAATGAAAAACTGTTTTTT.

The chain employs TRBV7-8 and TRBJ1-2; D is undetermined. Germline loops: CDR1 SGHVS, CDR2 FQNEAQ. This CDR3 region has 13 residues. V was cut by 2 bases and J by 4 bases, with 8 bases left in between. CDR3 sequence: CASSLNPPYGYTF. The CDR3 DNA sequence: TGTGCCAGCAGCTTAAACCCCCCCTATGGCTACACCTTC.

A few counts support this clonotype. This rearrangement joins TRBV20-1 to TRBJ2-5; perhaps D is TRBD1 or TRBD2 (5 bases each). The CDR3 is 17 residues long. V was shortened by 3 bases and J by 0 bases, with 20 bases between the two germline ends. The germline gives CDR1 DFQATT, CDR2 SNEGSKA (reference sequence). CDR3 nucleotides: TGCAGTGCTAGCGGGAAAAGGGGCCCGTGGTACCAAGAGACCCAGTACTTC. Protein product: CSASGKRGPWYQETQYF.

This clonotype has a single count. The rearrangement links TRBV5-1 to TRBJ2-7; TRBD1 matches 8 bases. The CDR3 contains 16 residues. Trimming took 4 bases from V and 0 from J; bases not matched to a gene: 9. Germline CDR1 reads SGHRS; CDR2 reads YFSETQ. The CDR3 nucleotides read TGCGCCAGCAGCCCGGGCCGGACAGGGATCTCCTACGAGCAGTACTTC. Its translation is CASSPGRTGISYEQYF.

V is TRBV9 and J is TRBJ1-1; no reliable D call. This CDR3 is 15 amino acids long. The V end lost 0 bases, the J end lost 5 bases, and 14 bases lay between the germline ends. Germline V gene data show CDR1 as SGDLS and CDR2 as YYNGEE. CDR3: CASSVGRDGWTEAFF. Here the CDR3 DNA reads TGTGCCAGCAGCGTAGGAAGGGATGGATGGACTGAAGCTTTCTTT. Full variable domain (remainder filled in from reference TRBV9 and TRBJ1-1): DSGVTQTPKHLITATGQRVTLRCSPRSGDLSVYWYQQSLDQGLQFLIQYYNGEERAKGNILERFSAQQFPDLHSELNLSSLELGDSALYFCASSVGRDGWTEAFFGQGTRLTVV.

CDR3 loop: CASSLSGKHDQPQHF. The CDR3 coding sequence is TGTGCCAGCAGCTTATCGGGCAAGCACGATCAGCCCCAGCATTTT. V is TRBV7-8 and J is TRBJ1-5; D remains unclear. Germline V gene sequence: CDR1 SGHVS, CDR2 FQNEAQ. This CDR3 is 15 amino acids long. V lost 2 bases and J lost 5, with 13 bases in between. Full variable domain (outside the CDR3, taken from reference TRBV7-8 and TRBJ1-5): GAGVSQSPRYKVAKRGQDVALRCDPISGHVSLFWYQQALGQGPEFLTYFQNEAQLDKSGLPSDRFFAERPEGSVSTLKIQRTQQEDSAVYLCASSLSGKHDQPQHFGDGTRLSIL.

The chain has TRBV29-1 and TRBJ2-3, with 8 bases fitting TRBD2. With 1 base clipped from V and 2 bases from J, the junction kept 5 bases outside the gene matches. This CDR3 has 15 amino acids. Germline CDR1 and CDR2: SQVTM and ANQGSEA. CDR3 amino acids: CSVEGLAGSTDTQYF. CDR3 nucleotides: TGCAGCGTTGAAGGGTTAGCGGGATCCACAGATACGCAGTATTTT.

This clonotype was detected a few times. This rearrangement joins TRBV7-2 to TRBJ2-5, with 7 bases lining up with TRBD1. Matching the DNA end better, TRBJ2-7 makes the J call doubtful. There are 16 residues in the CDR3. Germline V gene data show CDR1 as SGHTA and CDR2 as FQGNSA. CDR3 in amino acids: CASSLGRQGLSSEQYF. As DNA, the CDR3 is TGTGCCAGCAGCTTGGGACGACAGGGTTTATCGTCCGAGCAGTACTTC.

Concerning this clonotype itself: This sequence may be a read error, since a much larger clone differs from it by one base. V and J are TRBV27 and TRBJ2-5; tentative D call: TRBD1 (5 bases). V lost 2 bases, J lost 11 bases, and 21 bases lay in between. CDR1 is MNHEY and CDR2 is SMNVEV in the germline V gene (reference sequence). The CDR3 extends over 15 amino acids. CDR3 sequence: CASSLTGRDKEKQYF. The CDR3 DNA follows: TGTGCCAGCAGTTTAACGGGCAGGGATAAGGAGAAGCAGTACTTC.

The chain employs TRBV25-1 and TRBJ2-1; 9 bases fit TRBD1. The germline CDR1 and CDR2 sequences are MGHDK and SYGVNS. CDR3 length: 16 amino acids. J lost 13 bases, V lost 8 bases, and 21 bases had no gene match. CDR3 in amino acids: CASQHPGTGSGETQFF. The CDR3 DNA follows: TGTGCCAGCCAACACCCCGGGACAGGGAGTGGAGAGACCCAGTTCTTC. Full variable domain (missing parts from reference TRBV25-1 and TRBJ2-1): EADIYQTPRYLVIGTGKKITLECSQTMGHDKMYWYQQDPGMELHLIHYSYGVNSTEKGDLSSESTVSRIRTEHFPLTLESARPSHTSQYLCASQHPGTGSGETQFFGPGTRLTVL.

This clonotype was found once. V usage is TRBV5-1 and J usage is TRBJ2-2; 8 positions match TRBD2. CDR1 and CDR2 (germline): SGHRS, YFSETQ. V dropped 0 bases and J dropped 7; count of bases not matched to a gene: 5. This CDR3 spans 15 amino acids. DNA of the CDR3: TGCGCCAGCAGCTTGGACGGGAGGGCTGGCGGGGAGCTGTTTTTT. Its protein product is CASSLDGRAGGELFF.

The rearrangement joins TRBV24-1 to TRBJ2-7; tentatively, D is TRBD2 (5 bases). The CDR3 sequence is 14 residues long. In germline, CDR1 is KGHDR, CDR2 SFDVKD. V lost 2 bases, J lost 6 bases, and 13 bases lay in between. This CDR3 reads CATSDSDFPSEQYF. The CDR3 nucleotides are TGTGCCACCAGTGATTCGGACTTTCCCAGCGAGCAGTACTTC.

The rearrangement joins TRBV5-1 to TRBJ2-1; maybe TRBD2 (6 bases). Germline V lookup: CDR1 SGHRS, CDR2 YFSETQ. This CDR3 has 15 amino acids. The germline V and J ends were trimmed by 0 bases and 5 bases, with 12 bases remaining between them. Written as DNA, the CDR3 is TGCGCCAGCAGCTTGGGACTAGAAGGCCACAATGAGCAGTTCTTC. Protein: CASSLGLEGHNEQFF.